The 8 T cell receptor beta chains reported below all come from one sample, sequenced in a study of identical twins. TCRdb re-derived calls from the 5' RACE reads in MiXCR, one entry per CDR3 protein. The sample contains some 460,000 distinct CDR3 sequences, approximately 15% of which appear only once. The data also belong to a second study, concerning yellow fever vaccine responses in identical twins.

Sequences were obtained from CD4+ T cells sorted from blood. The receptors were sampled from a woman younger than 35 in good health.

The V and J genes are TRBV7-2 and TRBJ2-3; D ambiguous. The germline V gene encodes CDR1 SGHTA and CDR2 FQGNSA. V was shortened by 5 bases and J by 6 bases, with 9 bases between the two germline ends. The length of the CDR3 is 12 residues. CDR3 residues: CASSPKSDTQYF. The DNA for the CDR3 is TGTGCCAGCAGCCCCAAATCCGATACGCAGTATTTT. The variable domain in full, completed from reference TRBV7-2 and TRBJ2-3, reads GAGVSQSPSNKVTEKGKDVELRCDPISGHTALYWYRQSLGQGLEFLIYFQGNSAPDKSGLPSDRFSAERTGGSVSTLTIQRTQQEDSAVYLCASSPKSDTQYFGPGTRLTVL.

This clonotype was counted only a few times. The rearrangement joins TRBV19 to TRBJ1-1; the D is unclear. Germline V gene data show CDR1 as LNHDA and CDR2 as SQIVND (reference sequence). The V end lost 3 bases, the J end lost 3 bases, and 8 bases lay between the germline ends. This CDR3 spans 13 amino acids. The CDR3 DNA is TGTGCCAGTAGTATTGGCGGGTACACTGAAGCTTTCTTT. Translating gives CASSIGGYTEAFF. The whole variable domain, remainder taken from reference TRBV19 and TRBJ1-1, is DGGITQSPKYLFRKEGQNVTLSCEQNLNHDAMYWYRQDPGQGLRLIYYSQIVNDFQKGDIAEGYSVSREKKESFPLTVTSAQKNPTAFYLCASSIGGYTEAFFGQGTRLTVV.

This clonotype was detected many times. The V gene is TRBV20-1, the J gene TRBJ2-2; no clear D. The length of the CDR3 is 15 residues. Trimming cost V 3 bases and J 3 bases, with 14 bases left between them. Germline assignment: CDR1 DFQATT and CDR2 SNEGSKA (reference sequence). In nucleotides, the CDR3 is TGCAGTGCTAGGGCCAGCTCCTTAGACACCGGGGAGCTGTTTTTT. Encoded protein: CSARASSLDTGELFF.

This rearrangement joins TRBV4-1 to TRBJ1-1; no clear D. CDR1 MGHRA and CDR2 YSYEKL come from the germline V gene. This CDR3 region has 14 residues. Trimming shortened V by 5 bases and J by 5 bases, and 15 bases separated the two germline ends. The DNA of the CDR3 is TGCGCCAGCAGCGCGCGCGGACTTGGAACTGAAGCTTTCTTT. Translating gives CASSARGLGTEAFF.

Remarks on this clonotype: An end of the junction does not agree with germline; a read error may underlie this. The chain employs TRBV9 and TRBJ2-7, with TRBD1 matching over 8 bases. The length of the CDR3 is 15 residues. CDR1 is SGDLS and CDR2 is YYNGEE in the germline V gene. The CDR3 DNA sequence: TGTGCCAGCAGCGTAGAGACAGGGGCGCACTACGTGCAGTACTTC. Its translation is CASSVETGAHYVQYF.

The rearrangement uses TRBV30 and TRBJ2-7; D may be TRBD1 (5 bases). This CDR3 comprises 12 residues. V lost 4 bases and J lost 2, with 9 bases in between. Germline V gene lookup returns CDR1 GTSNPN and CDR2 SVGIG (reference sequence). CDR3 DNA: TGTGCCTGGAAACAGGAGACCTACGAGCAGTACTTC. Amino acids: CAWKQETYEQYF.

This chain joins TRBV29-1 and TRBJ2-2, with D tentatively TRBD1 (6 bases). Germline loops: CDR1 SQVTM, CDR2 ANQGSEA. V shed 7 bases and J shed 1 base, with 13 bases lying between them. The CDR3 runs to 14 residues. The DNA for the CDR3 is TGCAGCGCGAGGACAGCTAGGAACACCGGGGAGCTGTTTTTT. Translating gives CSARTARNTGELFF.

V usage is TRBV24-1 and J usage is TRBJ2-3; the D is unclear. The CDR3 spans 13 residues. Germline-derived CDR1 and CDR2 are KGHDR and SFDVKD. V was pared by 4 bases and J by 13 bases, with 17 bases between. CDR3 amino acids: CATSESTPLAKYF. The CDR3, as DNA: TGTGCCACCAGTGAATCGACACCCCTCGCGAAGTATTTT.